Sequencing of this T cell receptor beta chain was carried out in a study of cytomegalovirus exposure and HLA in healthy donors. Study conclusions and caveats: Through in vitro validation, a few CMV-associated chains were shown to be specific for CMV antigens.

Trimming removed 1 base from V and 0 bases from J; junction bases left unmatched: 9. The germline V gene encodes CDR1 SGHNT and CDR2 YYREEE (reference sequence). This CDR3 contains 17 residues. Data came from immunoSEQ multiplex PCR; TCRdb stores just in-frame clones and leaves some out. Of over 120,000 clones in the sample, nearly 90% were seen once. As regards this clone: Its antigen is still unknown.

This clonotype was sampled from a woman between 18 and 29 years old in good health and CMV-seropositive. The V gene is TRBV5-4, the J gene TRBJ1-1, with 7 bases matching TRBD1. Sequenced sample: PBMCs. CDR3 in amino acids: CASSLREGAKMNTEAFF. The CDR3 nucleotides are TGTGCCAGCAGCTTGCGCGAGGGGGCCAAAATGAACACTGAAGCTTTCTTT.